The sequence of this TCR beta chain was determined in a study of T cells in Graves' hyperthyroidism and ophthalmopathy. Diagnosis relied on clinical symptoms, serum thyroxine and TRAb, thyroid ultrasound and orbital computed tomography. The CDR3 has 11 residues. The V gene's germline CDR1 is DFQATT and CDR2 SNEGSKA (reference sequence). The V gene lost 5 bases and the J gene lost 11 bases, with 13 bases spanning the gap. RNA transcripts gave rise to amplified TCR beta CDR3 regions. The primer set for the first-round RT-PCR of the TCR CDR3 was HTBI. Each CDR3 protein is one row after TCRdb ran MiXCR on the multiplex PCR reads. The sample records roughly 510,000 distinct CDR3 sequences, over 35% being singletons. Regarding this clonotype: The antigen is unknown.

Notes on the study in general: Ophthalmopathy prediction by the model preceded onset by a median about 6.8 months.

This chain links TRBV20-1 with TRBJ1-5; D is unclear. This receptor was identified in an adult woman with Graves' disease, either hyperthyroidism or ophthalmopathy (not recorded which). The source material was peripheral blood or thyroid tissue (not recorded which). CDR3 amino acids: CSAVRAGTQHF. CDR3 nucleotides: TGCAGTGCTGTTCGGGCGGGGACCCAGCATTTT.